This entry describes one T cell receptor beta chain. Its target antigen remains unknown. No base-level quality is on record; no much larger clone is a single base apart. Its CDR3 holds 16 amino acids, cysteine through phenylalanine. The sequence is cut down to CDR3 DNA, 48 bases in frame from base 1. CDR1 and CDR2 (LNHDA, SQIVND) derive from the germline V gene (reference sequence). V loses 5 bases at its end and J loses 5 bases; junction bases beyond the gene matches: 12. This sample stems from a study of blood T cell repertoires in COVID-19 (TCRdb year 2020). For context, the study as a whole: Collaborator samples came from the United States, Italy and Spain and covered acute and convalescent phases of COVID-19. Nearly every sample came with metadata listing a de-identified subject ID, COVID-19 status, age in years and sex. The material from the prospective study consisted of cDNA or gDNA derived from T cells, B-cell-depleted T cells, or PBMCs. A freely available public database, intended as a resource for researchers studying the immune response to SARS-CoV-2, is where the repertoires were released. Samples came from the ongoing ImmuneRACE study (first 160 participants) plus 1,254 subjects from 6 global collaborators. HLA class I and class II types, where available, came from metadata supplied by the sample provider rather than from assay-based typing. The dataset comprised deeply sampled blood TCRbeta repertoires from subjects exposed to, actively infected with, or recovered from COVID-19.

The paper's findings and limits, for the study overall: The amount of clinical and demographic metadata varied by source and participant and was provided uncurated.

The immunoSEQ Assay, a bias-controlled multiplex PCR, was used to amplify TCRbeta CDR3 regions from genomic DNA. On the study's bioinformatics: The number of nucleated cells in each sample was estimated by amplification of reference gene primers within the assay. To quantify the absolute abundance of each unique TCRbeta CDR3 rearrangement, sequence reads were collapsed and filtered. Productive Simpson clonality was computed per sample as the square root of Simpson's diversity index over productive rearrangements. Drawn from immuneACCESS, this table holds only the in-frame rearrangements with V and J called that TCRdb kept. Clones are partly lost; checked studies trace under half to an unresolved V gene and leave the rest unexplained. V and J calls and clone size are given by that table; D and trimming were obtained from the DNA. The sample table lists tens of thousands of clones, around 87% of them with a count of one. Roughly 17% of the sample rests with the top ten.

The collaborating institutions used their own protocols to collect whole blood in K2EDTA tubes. For TCRbeta analysis, collaborator samples were shipped as frozen whole blood, as isolated PBMCs, or as DNA extracted from either sample type. The chain is encoded by TRBV19 joined to TRBJ1-2, with 9 bases matching TRBD1. This sequence originates from a human donor in a cohort sampled during active COVID-19. Sequencing input: peripheral blood. Read as DNA, the sequence is TGTGCCAGTAGTCCGCGCCTGACAGGGGGTAATTATGGCTACACCTTC. This yields the protein CASSPRLTGGNYGYTF.